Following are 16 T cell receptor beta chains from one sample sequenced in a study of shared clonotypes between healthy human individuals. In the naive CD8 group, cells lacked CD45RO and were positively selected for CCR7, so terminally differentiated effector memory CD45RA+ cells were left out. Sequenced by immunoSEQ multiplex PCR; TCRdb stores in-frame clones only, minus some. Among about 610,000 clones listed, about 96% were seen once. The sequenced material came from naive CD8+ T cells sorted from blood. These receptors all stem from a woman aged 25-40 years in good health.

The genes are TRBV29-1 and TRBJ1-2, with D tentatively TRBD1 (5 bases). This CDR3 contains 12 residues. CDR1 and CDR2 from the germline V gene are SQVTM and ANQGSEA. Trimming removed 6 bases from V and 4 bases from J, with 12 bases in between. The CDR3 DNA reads TGCAGCGTACGGGACGGAACCTATGGCTACACCTTC. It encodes CSVRDGTYGYTF.

The CDR3 reads CATRTGSYEQYF. The CDR3, as DNA: TGTGCCACAAGGACAGGATCCTACGAGCAGTACTTC. V is TRBV10-3 and J is TRBJ2-7, with 7 positions matching TRBD1. In germline, CDR1 is ENHRY, CDR2 SYGVKD. V shed 10 bases, J shed 1 base, and the junction held 4 bases outside the gene matches. The CDR3 loop spans 12 amino acids.

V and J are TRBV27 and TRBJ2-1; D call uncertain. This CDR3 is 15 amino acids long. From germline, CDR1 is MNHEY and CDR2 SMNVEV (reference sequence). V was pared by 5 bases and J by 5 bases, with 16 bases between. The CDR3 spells CASSGQRPPHNEQFF. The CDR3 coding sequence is TGTGCCAGCAGTGGCCAGCGTCCGCCCCACAATGAGCAGTTCTTC.

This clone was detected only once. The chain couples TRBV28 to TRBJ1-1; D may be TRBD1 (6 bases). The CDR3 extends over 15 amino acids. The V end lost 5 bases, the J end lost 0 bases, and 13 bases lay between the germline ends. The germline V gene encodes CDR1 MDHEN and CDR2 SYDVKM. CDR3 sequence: CASSRLTGLNTEAFF. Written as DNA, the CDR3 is TGTGCCAGCAGTCGCCTGACAGGTTTGAACACTGAAGCTTTCTTT.

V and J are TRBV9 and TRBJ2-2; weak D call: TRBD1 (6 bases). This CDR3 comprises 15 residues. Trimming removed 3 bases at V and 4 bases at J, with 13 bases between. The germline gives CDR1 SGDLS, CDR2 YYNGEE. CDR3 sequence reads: CASSDGQGITGELFF. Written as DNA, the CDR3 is TGTGCCAGCAGCGACGGCCAGGGGATCACCGGGGAGCTGTTTTTT.

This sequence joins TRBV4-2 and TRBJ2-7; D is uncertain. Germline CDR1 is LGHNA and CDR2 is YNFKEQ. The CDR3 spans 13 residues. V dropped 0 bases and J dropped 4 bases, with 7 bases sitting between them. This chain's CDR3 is CASSQELGYEQYF. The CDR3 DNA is TGTGCCAGCAGCCAAGAGTTAGGATACGAGCAGTACTTC.

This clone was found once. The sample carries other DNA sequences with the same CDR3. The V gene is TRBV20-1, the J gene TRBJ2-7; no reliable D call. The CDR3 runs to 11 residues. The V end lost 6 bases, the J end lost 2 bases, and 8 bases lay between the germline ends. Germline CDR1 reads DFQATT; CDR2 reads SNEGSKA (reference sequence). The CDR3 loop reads CSAPTAYEQYF. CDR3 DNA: TGCAGTGCCCCTACCGCCTACGAGCAGTACTTC.

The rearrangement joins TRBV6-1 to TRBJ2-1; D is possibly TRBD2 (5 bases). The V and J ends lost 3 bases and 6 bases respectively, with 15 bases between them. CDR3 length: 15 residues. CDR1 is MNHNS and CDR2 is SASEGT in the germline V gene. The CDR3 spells CASSDRGRPSNEQFF. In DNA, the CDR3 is TGTGCCAGCAGTGATAGAGGGAGACCTTCCAATGAGCAGTTCTTC.

CDR3 DNA sequence: TGTGCCAGCAGCTTAAAACTAGCGGAAAGCACAGATACGCAGTATTTT. Translating it yields CASSLKLAESTDTQYF. The V call is TRBV7-8, the J call TRBJ2-3; 8 nucleotides agree with TRBD2. Trimming removed 2 bases from V and 0 bases from J; junction bases left unmatched: 4. This CDR3 is built from 16 residues. The germline CDR1 and CDR2 sequences are SGHVS and FQNEAQ.

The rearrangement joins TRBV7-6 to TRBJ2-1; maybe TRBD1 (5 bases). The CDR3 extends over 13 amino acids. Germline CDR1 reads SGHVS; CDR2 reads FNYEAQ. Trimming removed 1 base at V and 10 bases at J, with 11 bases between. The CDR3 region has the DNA TGTGCCAGCAGCTTAGGGGCCCAGGGCGAGCAGTTCTTC. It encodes CASSLGAQGEQFF.

This CDR3 is CASLTGPYEQYF. CDR3 bases: TGTGCCAGTTTGACAGGCCCCTACGAGCAGTACTTC. This chain uses TRBV2 with TRBJ2-7; maybe TRBD1 (6 bases). The germline CDR1 and CDR2 sequences are SNHLY and FYNNEI. CDR3 size: 12 residues. The ends were cut back, 9 bases at V and 2 bases at J, with 11 bases in the middle.

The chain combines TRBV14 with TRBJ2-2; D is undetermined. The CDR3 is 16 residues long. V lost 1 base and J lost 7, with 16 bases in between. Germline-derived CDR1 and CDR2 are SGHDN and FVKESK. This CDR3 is CASSQGTRRPDGELFF. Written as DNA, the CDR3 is TGTGCCAGCAGCCAAGGGACGCGCAGGCCTGACGGGGAGCTGTTTTTT. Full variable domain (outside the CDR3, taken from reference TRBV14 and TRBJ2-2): EAGVTQFPSHSVIEKGQTVTLRCDPISGHDNLYWYRRVMGKEIKFLLHFVKESKQDESGMPNNRFLAERTGGTYSTLKVQPAELEDSGVYFCASSQGTRRPDGELFFGEGSRLTVL.

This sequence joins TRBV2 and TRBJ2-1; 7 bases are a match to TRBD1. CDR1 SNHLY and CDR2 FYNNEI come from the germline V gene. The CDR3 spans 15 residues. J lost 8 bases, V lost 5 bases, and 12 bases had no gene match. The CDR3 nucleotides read TGTGCCAGCAGTTCGCCACAGGGGTCTACGGATGAGCAGTTCTTC. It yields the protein CASSSPQGSTDEQFF. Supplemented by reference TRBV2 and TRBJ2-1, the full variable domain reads EPEVTQTPSHQVTQMGQEVILRCVPISNHLYFYWYRQILGQKVEFLVSFYNNEISEKSEIFDDQFSVERPDGSNFTLKIRSTKLEDSAMYFCASSSPQGSTDEQFFGPGTRLTVL.

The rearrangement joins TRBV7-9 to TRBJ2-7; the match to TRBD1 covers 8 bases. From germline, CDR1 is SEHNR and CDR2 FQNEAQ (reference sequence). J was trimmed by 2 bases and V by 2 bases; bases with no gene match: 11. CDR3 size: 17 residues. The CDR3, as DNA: TGTGCCAGCAGCTTACAGCAGGGGGCTATGAGGACCTACGAGCAGTACTTC. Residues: CASSLQQGAMRTYEQYF.

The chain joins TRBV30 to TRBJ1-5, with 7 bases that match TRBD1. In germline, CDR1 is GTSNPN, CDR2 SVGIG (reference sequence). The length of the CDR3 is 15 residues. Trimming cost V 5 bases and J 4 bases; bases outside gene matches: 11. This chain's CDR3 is CAWSRTGRENQPQHF. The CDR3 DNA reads TGTGCCTGGTCCCGGACAGGAAGAGAAAATCAGCCCCAGCATTTT. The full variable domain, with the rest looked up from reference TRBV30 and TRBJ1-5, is SQTIHQWPATLVQPVGSPLSLECTVEGTSNPNLYWYRQAAGRGLQLLFYSVGIGQISSEVPQNLSASRPQDRQFILSSKKLLLSDSGFYLCAWSRTGRENQPQHFGDGTRLSIL.

CDR3 DNA sequence: TGTGCCAGCAGCTTATGGGGGGAGGCACACGAGCAGTACTTC. Translation gives CASSLWGEAHEQYF. The chain links TRBV7-2 to TRBJ2-7; D is possibly TRBD2 (6 bases). This CDR3 comprises 14 residues. V shed 2 bases and J shed 5 bases, with 13 bases lying between them. Germline values: CDR1 SGHTA, CDR2 FQGNSA.